This TCR beta chain was captured in a study of monozygotic twins with inflammatory bowel disease. Template-switch reactions added UMIs with a 6-nucleotide sample barcode. TCRalpha along with TCRbeta cDNA was subjected to two nested PCRs lasting around 15 and 10 cycles. TCRdb re-analyzed the 5' RACE reads; it lists each CDR3 protein once, without DNA. The sample totals about 450,000 distinct CDR3 sequences. From germline, CDR1 is LGHDT and CDR2 YNNKEL (reference sequence). The CDR3 is 12 amino acids. This TCR came from a human donor with ulcerative colitis or Crohn's disease, or a healthy co-twin of an affected twin (not recorded which). Sequenced sample: blood. The chain joins TRBV3-1 to TRBJ2-1. The CDR3 protein is CASSHANNEQFF.